A single sample is the source of the 28 T cell receptor beta chains below, sequenced in a study of identical twins. One entry per CDR3 protein results from TCRdb running MiXCR on the 5' RACE reads. The table shows 700,000 to 950,000 distinct CDR3 sequences, with 12% occurring only once. The same sample was also studied in work on yellow fever vaccine responses in identical twins.

Material for sequencing was PBMCs. These receptors came from a woman aged 18-30 years in good health.

The CDR3 DNA follows: TGTGCCAGCAGCCCCTCGGCGGGAGTGTCCGGGGAGCTGTTTTTT. This codes for CASSPSAGVSGELFF. The chain employs TRBV7-3 and TRBJ2-2; 7 bases align to TRBD2. The CDR3 is made up of 15 amino acids. In germline, CDR1 is SGHTA, CDR2 FQGTGA. V was clipped by 5 bases and J by 6 bases; unmatched bases: 9.

This clonotype was detected only a few times. V usage is TRBV27 and J usage is TRBJ2-4; D is perhaps TRBD1 (5 bases). Germline values: CDR1 MNHEY, CDR2 SMNVEV (reference sequence). Trimming took 2 bases from V and 0 from J, leaving 11 bases between them. This CDR3 has 16 residues. The CDR3 DNA sequence: TGTGCCAGCAGTTTAGGCAGGGCTTTAGCCAAAAACATTCAGTACTTC. Protein product: CASSLGRALAKNIQYF.

This clonotype was detected only a few times. The J gene is TRBJ1-2, the V gene TRBV5-1; D gene ambiguous. Trimming left V 4 bases short and J 0 bases short, with 13 bases between. Germline V gene data show CDR1 as SGHRS and CDR2 as YFSETQ. CDR3 length: 15 amino acids. The CDR3 DNA is TGCGCCAGCAGCCCTTTAAGAGCAACTAACTATGGCTACACCTTC. Translated, it gives CASSPLRATNYGYTF.

This clonotype is a singleton in its sample. The chain couples TRBV12-3 or TRBV12-4 to TRBJ2-1, with 16 bases aligning to TRBD2. V was clipped by 6 bases and J by 2 bases; unmatched bases: 7. The CDR3 covers 18 residues. The CDR3 loop is CASRTGLAGGPTYNEQFF. As DNA, the CDR3 is TGTGCCAGCAGGACGGGACTAGCGGGGGGGCCGACCTACAATGAGCAGTTCTTC.

This clonotype has ten or more counts. This rearrangement joins TRBV12-5 to TRBJ2-3; tentative D call: TRBD1 (5 bases). Trimming left V 1 base short and J 2 bases short, with 16 bases between. CDR3 length equals 17 residues. Germline-derived CDR1 and CDR2 are LGHNT and FRNRAP. The CDR3 protein is CASGLDLAGPFTDTQYF. CDR3 nucleotide sequence: TGTGCTAGTGGTTTGGATCTCGCAGGGCCCTTCACAGATACGCAGTATTTT. Together with reference TRBV12-5 and TRBJ2-3, the CDR3 gives the full variable domain: DARVTQTPRHKVTEMGQEVTMRCQPILGHNTVFWYRQTMMQGLELLAYFRNRAPLDDSGMPKDRFSAEMPDATLATLKIQPSEPRDSAVYFCASGLDLAGPFTDTQYFGPGTRLTVL.

The chain has TRBV6-2 or TRBV6-3 and TRBJ2-1, with TRBD1 matching 7 bases. The CDR3 is made up of 14 amino acids. Unmatched junction bases numbered 3, after V lost 2 bases and J lost 5 bases. The germline V gene has CDR1 MNHEY and CDR2 SVGEGT. The CDR3 loop is CASSYPDRDNEQFF. Here the CDR3 DNA reads TGTGCCAGCAGTTACCCCGACAGGGACAATGAGCAGTTCTTC.

The sample holds a few counts of this clonotype. This chain joins TRBV3-1 and TRBJ2-3, with 8 bases fitting TRBD2. The CDR3 has 16 amino acids. The trim removed 4 bases at V and 3 bases at J, leaving 9 bases unmatched. In germline, CDR1 is LGHDT, CDR2 YNNKEL (reference sequence). CDR3 loop: CASSRVGTRITDTQYF. The CDR3 DNA reads as TGTGCCAGCAGCCGCGTCGGGACTAGGATTACAGATACGCAGTATTTT.

This clonotype came up many times. The rearrangement uses TRBV29-1 and TRBJ2-5; 8 bases align to TRBD2. The germline CDR1 and CDR2 sequences are SQVTM and ANQGSEA. V trimming: 6 bases; J trimming: 1 base; junction bases outside the gene matches: 4. This CDR3 is 13 amino acids long. The CDR3 spells CSVAGDFQETQYF. In DNA, the CDR3 is TGCAGCGTAGCGGGAGACTTCCAAGAGACCCAGTACTTC.

The J gene is TRBJ2-7, the V gene TRBV6-2 or TRBV6-3, with D uncertain. CDR1 is MNHEY, CDR2 SVGEGT, per germline. CDR3 size: 13 residues. V was cut by 6 bases and J by 5 bases, with 14 bases left in between. CDR3 nucleotides: TGTGCCAGCAGCAGCGTTCCTAACGACGAGCAGTACTTC. It specifies CASSSVPNDEQYF.

This clonotype was detected ten times or more. The CDR3 loop reads CASSLWEGGRHNEQFF. Here the CDR3 DNA reads TGTGCCAGCAGCTTATGGGAGGGAGGTCGGCACAATGAGCAGTTCTTC. This chain uses TRBV7-8 with TRBJ2-1; 7 bases are a match to TRBD2. The CDR3 extends over 16 amino acids. In germline, CDR1 is SGHVS, CDR2 FQNEAQ. V gave up 2 bases and J gave up 5 bases; unmatched junction bases: 9.

This sequence joins TRBV10-3 and TRBJ2-6; D remains ambiguous. Germline assignment: CDR1 ENHRY and CDR2 SYGVKD. This CDR3 is 11 amino acids long. The V and J ends lost 6 bases and 12 bases respectively, with 9 bases between them. CDR3 bases: TGTGCCATCAGGATAGCCGGCGTCCTGACTTTC. It yields the protein CAIRIAGVLTF.

This clonotype was seen a handful of times. The J gene is TRBJ1-1, the V gene TRBV12-3 or TRBV12-4; D not certain. The CDR3 runs to 14 residues. V was cut by 5 bases and J by 0 bases, with 10 bases left in between. CDR3 sequence reads: CASSPSYLNTEAFF. CDR3 bases: TGTGCCAGCAGTCCTAGCTACCTGAACACTGAAGCTTTCTTT.

This clonotype was picked up many times. The CDR3 DNA follows: TGTGCCAGCACCCCGCGGAGGCAAGCCAGAATAGGAAAACTGTTTTTT. Protein sequence: CASTPRRQARIGKLFF. The chain couples TRBV5-8 to TRBJ1-4; D uncertain. Trimming left V 6 bases short and J 10 bases short, with 25 bases between. CDR1 is SGHTS and CDR2 is YDEGEE in the germline V gene. This CDR3 has 16 residues.

This clonotype was picked up a small number of times. The chain carries TRBV5-1 and TRBJ2-7, with D maybe TRBD1 (6 bases). V was clipped by 4 bases and J by 6 bases, with 20 bases between them. The length of the CDR3 is 15 residues. Germline CDR1 reads SGHRS; CDR2 reads YFSETQ. The CDR3, as DNA: TGCGCCAGCAGCACACCGGGGACAAGCGCTGGCGAGCAGTACTTC. Its translation is CASSTPGTSAGEQYF.

This clonotype was seen a handful of times. The chain has TRBV7-9 and TRBJ2-2, with unresolved D. CDR1 and CDR2 from the germline V gene are SEHNR and FQNEAQ (reference sequence). The V end lost 4 bases, the J end lost 0 bases, and 15 bases lay between the germline ends. This CDR3 spans 17 amino acids. CDR3 DNA sequence: TGTGCCAGCAGCTCCCCCGGGCGGAAACCGAACACCGGGGAGCTGTTTTTT. Amino acid sequence: CASSSPGRKPNTGELFF.

In this sample, this clonotype turned up a few times. This chain links TRBV7-9 with TRBJ2-3; 9 nucleotides agree with TRBD1. CDR1 SEHNR and CDR2 FQNEAQ come from the germline V gene (reference sequence). V was pared by 5 bases and J by 4 bases, with 4 bases of the junction left unmatched. This CDR3 comprises 14 residues. CDR3 in DNA: TGTGCCAGCAGCGGGGGGACAGGGTCAGATACGCAGTATTTT. Translating gives CASSGGTGSDTQYF.

A few counts support this clonotype. The chain employs TRBV7-6 and TRBJ2-7, with 7 positions matching TRBD2. Germline-derived CDR1 and CDR2 are SGHVS and FNYEAQ. Germline trimming cut 1 base from V and 0 bases from J; bases unmatched to any gene: 6. The CDR3 loop spans 16 amino acids. The CDR3 coding sequence is TGTGCCAGCAGCTTAGGTTCGGCTAGCGGCTCCTACGAGCAGTACTTC. Translating gives CASSLGSASGSYEQYF.

The CDR3 loop is CASSEAGTSYEQYF. The CDR3 nucleotides are TGTGCCAGCAGTGAAGCGGGGACCTCCTACGAGCAGTACTTC. The chain couples TRBV2 to TRBJ2-7; TRBD1 or TRBD2 may be the D gene (5 bases each). Trimming took off 0 bases at V and 0 bases at J, with 6 bases between the two ends. CDR3 length: 14 amino acids. Germline V gene sequence: CDR1 SNHLY, CDR2 FYNNEI.

Concerning this clonotype: Germline and junction disagree at one end, which may indicate a read error. The chain is built from TRBV7-3 and TRBJ2-1; possible D gene TRBD2, 5 bases. There are 16 residues in the CDR3. In germline, CDR1 is SGHTA, CDR2 FQGTGA. CDR3 nucleotide sequence: TGTGCCAGCAGCTTAAGTGCGGGCTATACCTACAATGAGCAGTCCTTC. Its protein product is CASSLSAGYTYNEQSF.

This clonotype was picked up a small number of times. This chain connects TRBV12-3 or TRBV12-4 to TRBJ2-2; 10 nucleotides line up with TRBD2. J lost 5 bases, V lost 5 bases, and 5 bases had no gene match. CDR3 length equals 15 residues. CDR3 sequence (DNA): TGTGCCAGCAGTCCCGGGACTAGCGTTACCGGGGAGCTGTTTTTT. It translates to CASSPGTSVTGELFF.

This clonotype came up a few times. The V and J genes are TRBV4-1 and TRBJ2-1; 7 bases agree with TRBD2. The CDR3 is made up of 15 amino acids. Unmatched junction bases numbered 5, after V lost 1 base and J lost 5 bases. Germline V lookup: CDR1 MGHRA, CDR2 YSYEKL. CDR3: CASSQGTRAHNEQFF. The CDR3 DNA sequence: TGCGCCAGCAGCCAAGGGACTAGGGCCCACAATGAGCAGTTCTTC.

This clonotype occurred a few times. The DNA for the CDR3 is TGTGCCATCAGTGACACCGGGGGCTGGGTGAACACTGAAGCTTTCTTT. It yields the protein CAISDTGGWVNTEAFF. This chain joins TRBV10-3 and TRBJ1-1, with D possibly TRBD1 on 6 matching bases. V was clipped by 3 bases and J by 0 bases, with 14 bases between them. Germline CDR1 ENHRY, CDR2 SYGVKD. This CDR3 is built from 16 residues.

This clonotype was counted between two and nine times. The chain uses TRBV13 and TRBJ1-6, with a possible D match to TRBD1 (6 bases). The CDR3 has 14 amino acids. The V end was cut by 6 bases, the J end by 9 bases, with 15 bases between. In germline, CDR1 is PRHDT, CDR2 FYEKMQ (reference sequence). The CDR3 coding sequence is TGTGCCAGCAGGATACAGGGAGGTGGTTCACCCCTCCACTTT. Translated: CASRIQGGGSPLHF.

This clonotype has just a few counts. This CDR3 is CASSRLGTGNEKLFF. CDR3 bases: TGTGCCAGCAGTCGCTTAGGGACAGGGAATGAAAAACTGTTTTTT. The chain combines TRBV6-1 with TRBJ1-4, with TRBD1 identical over 9 bases. The germline V gene encodes CDR1 MNHNS and CDR2 SASEGT. With 5 bases clipped from V and 5 bases from J, the junction kept 6 bases outside the gene matches. This CDR3 comprises 15 residues.

V usage is TRBV5-6 and J usage is TRBJ2-3, with TRBD1 matching 9 bases. The junction had 8 bases not matched to a gene; V was cut back by 4 bases and J by 2 bases. Germline assignment: CDR1 SGHDT and CDR2 YYEEEE. The CDR3 covers 16 residues. CDR3 coding DNA: TGTGCCAGCAGCCCGGACAGGGGATCCTCCACAGATACGCAGTATTTT. It encodes CASSPDRGSSTDTQYF.

This clonotype was counted at least ten times. This chain connects TRBV7-9 to TRBJ2-7, with D tentatively TRBD1 or TRBD2 (5 bases each). CDR1 and CDR2 from the germline V gene are SEHNR and FQNEAQ (reference sequence). Trimming cost V 4 bases and J 3 bases, with 13 bases left between them. The CDR3 consists of 14 residues. The CDR3 region has the DNA TGTGCCAGCAGCTCAGGGACGGGAAACTACGAGCAGTACTTC. Its translation is CASSSGTGNYEQYF.

This clonotype was picked up a small number of times. This chain joins TRBV15 and TRBJ1-1; 7 bases fit TRBD1. The CDR3 loop spans 17 amino acids. Germline CDR1 and CDR2: LNHNV and YYDKDF (reference sequence). Trimming cost V 5 bases and J 1 base; bases outside gene matches: 13. CDR3 in DNA: TGTGCCACCAGCGGTACCCTCGGAGGGGGCAGGAACACTGAAGCTTTCTTT. Translation: CATSGTLGGGRNTEAFF.

This clonotype came up a few times. The chain is built from TRBV20-1 and TRBJ2-1, with 8 bases aligning to TRBD2. The CDR3 is 14 amino acids. Germline CDR1 DFQATT, CDR2 SNEGSKA (reference sequence). V dropped 5 bases and J dropped 12; count of bases not matched to a gene: 15. The CDR3 DNA follows: TGCAGTGCTTTAGCGGGACAAGGCGTGTTGGGGCAGTTCTTC. Translation gives CSALAGQGVLGQFF.